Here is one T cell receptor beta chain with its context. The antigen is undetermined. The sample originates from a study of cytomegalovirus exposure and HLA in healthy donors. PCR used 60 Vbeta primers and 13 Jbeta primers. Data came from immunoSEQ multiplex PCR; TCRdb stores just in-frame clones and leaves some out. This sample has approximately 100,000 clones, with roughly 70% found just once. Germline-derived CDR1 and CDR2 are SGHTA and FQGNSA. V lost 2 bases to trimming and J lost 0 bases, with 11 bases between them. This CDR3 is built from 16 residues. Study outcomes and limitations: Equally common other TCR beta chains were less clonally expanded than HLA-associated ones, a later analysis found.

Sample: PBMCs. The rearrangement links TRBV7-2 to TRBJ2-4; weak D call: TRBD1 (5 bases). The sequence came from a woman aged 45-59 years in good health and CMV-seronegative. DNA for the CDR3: TGTGCCAGCAGCTTACAGGGCCTTATAGCCAAAAACATTCAGTACTTC. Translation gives CASSLQGLIAKNIQYF.